These T cell receptor beta chains were read from a single sample in a study of OX40 agonist ivuxolimab in advanced cancers. Measured with immunoSEQ multiplex PCR; TCRdb has only the in-frame clones, and not every one. The sample records around 68,000 clones, 70% to 90% being singletons. Sequencing used CD4+ or CD8+ T cells sorted from blood, obtained in a trial of the OX40 agonist ivuxolimab. The receptors shown here come from an adult with an advanced solid tumor such as melanoma, head and neck, liver or kidney cancer. Both conserved end residues are trimmed from each CDR3. The order of the fields is CDR3 protein, clone size, V gene, D gene. D genes are given only for firm matches. Clone size appears in some rows only: once, few, many, or a class for an expanded clone.

CDR3 protein: ASSLRGTAYEQY
clone size: -
V gene: TRBV27
D gene: TRBD1

CDR3 protein: ASRQRMTGHLNTEAF
clone size: -
V gene: TRBV19
D gene: TRBD1

CDR3 protein: ASRGESGQETQY
clone size: -
V gene: TRBV7-9
D gene: -

CDR3 protein: SVRGQSINTEAF
clone size: -
V gene: TRBV29-1
D gene: -

CDR3 protein: ASSIAGQETQY
clone size: once
V gene: TRBV19
D gene: -

CDR3 protein: ASSPRDRGGNEQF
clone size: -
V gene: TRBV6-1
D gene: TRBD1

CDR3 protein: ASSLSGTGGLETQY
clone size: -
V gene: TRBV6-6
D gene: TRBD1

CDR3 protein: ASSYSTGSGNTIY
clone size: -
V gene: TRBV6-6
D gene: -

CDR3 protein: ASSLEGYEQF
clone size: -
V gene: TRBV11-2
D gene: -

CDR3 protein: ASSELSSGNTIY
clone size: -
V gene: TRBV10-2
D gene: -

CDR3 protein: ASSLRGVTDTQY
clone size: -
V gene: TRBV7-3
D gene: -

CDR3 protein: ASSSNPGQGFNYGYT
clone size: -
V gene: TRBV5-1
D gene: TRBD1

CDR3 protein: ASSPGESRTEAF
clone size: few
V gene: TRBV5-1
D gene: -

CDR3 protein: ASSVQGQRHYGYT
clone size: -
V gene: TRBV28
D gene: -

CDR3 protein: AVRGSMAYEQY
clone size: -
V gene: TRBV10-3
D gene: -

CDR3 protein: ASSVGGSTDTQY
clone size: -
V gene: TRBV6-1
D gene: -

CDR3 protein: ASSPPNYREANEQF
clone size: -
V gene: TRBV18
D gene: TRBD2

CDR3 protein: ASSLGAGGGTGELF
clone size: -
V gene: TRBV5-4
D gene: TRBD2

CDR3 protein: ASSIDRARETEAF
clone size: -
V gene: TRBV5-4
D gene: TRBD1

CDR3 protein: ASLPGQGGDYGYT
clone size: few
V gene: TRBV19
D gene: TRBD1

CDR3 protein: SVVSVGQDTYNEQF
clone size: -
V gene: TRBV29-1
D gene: TRBD1

CDR3 protein: ASSLNRNYTSY
clone size: -
V gene: TRBV27
D gene: -

CDR3 protein: ASGRTGQGYGYT
clone size: -
V gene: TRBV7-9
D gene: -

CDR3 protein: ASSGLASSYNEQF
clone size: few
V gene: TRBV11-3
D gene: TRBD2

CDR3 protein: ASSYDPSVGDRGYT
clone size: -
V gene: TRBV6-5
D gene: TRBD1

CDR3 protein: ASSLGRGRGYEQY
clone size: -
V gene: TRBV28
D gene: TRBD1

CDR3 protein: ASSSREYYGYT
clone size: few
V gene: TRBV11-3
D gene: -

CDR3 protein: ASSPLSGREGDTQY
clone size: once
V gene: TRBV5-1
D gene: TRBD2

CDR3 protein: ASSWTRWVDTGELF
clone size: few
V gene: TRBV21-1
D gene: -

CDR3 protein: ASSPRTEAF
clone size: -
V gene: TRBV28
D gene: -

CDR3 protein: ASSPASILNTGELF
clone size: -
V gene: TRBV5-1
D gene: -

CDR3 protein: ASSRDTGSPLH
clone size: -
V gene: TRBV10-1
D gene: -

CDR3 protein: SVERLAGTNEQF
clone size: -
V gene: TRBV29-1
D gene: TRBD2

CDR3 protein: ASSPGLTSLSYNEQF
clone size: -
V gene: TRBV11-2
D gene: TRBD2

CDR3 protein: ASSLNRDPSCYT
clone size: -
V gene: TRBV21-1
D gene: -

CDR3 protein: ASSFGGLGETQY
clone size: -
V gene: TRBV28
D gene: -

CDR3 protein: ASIEPRDTNYEQY
clone size: -
V gene: TRBV10-1
D gene: -

CDR3 protein: ASAGRGYGYT
clone size: -
V gene: TRBV11-3
D gene: -

CDR3 protein: ASSSGQGDQPQH
clone size: -
V gene: TRBV6-5
D gene: TRBD1

CDR3 protein: ASKQMGHYGYT
clone size: -
V gene: TRBV6-5
D gene: -

CDR3 protein: ASSLGHITDNYGYT
clone size: -
V gene: TRBV28
D gene: -

CDR3 protein: ASSLDFGLRAYGYT
clone size: -
V gene: TRBV11-3
D gene: -

CDR3 protein: ASSSGTGFSPLH
clone size: -
V gene: TRBV5-8
D gene: TRBD1

CDR3 protein: ASSLGGSGELF
clone size: -
V gene: TRBV28
D gene: -